This T cell receptor (beta chain) came from a study of cytomegalovirus exposure and HLA in healthy donors. With respect to this clone: Its specificity is not known.

Repertoires were generated with immunoSEQ multiplex PCR, while TCRdb's copy carries only in-frame clones and drops some. The profile shows under 250,000 clones, 80% to 95% of them singletons. Whole-study findings and limits: The finding came from a later analysis; first-cohort TCR clusters tended to co-occur in the 95 to 150 validation repertoires. 150 to 200 TCR beta chains were listed as cytomegalovirus-associated.

The specimen sequenced was PBMCs. This sequence originates from a woman aged 18-30 years in good health and CMV-seronegative.

CDR3 residues: CASRPRLASNNEQFF. The CDR3 nucleotides are TGTGCCAGCAGGCCGCGGCTAGCAAGTAACAATGAGCAGTTCTTC. V usage is TRBV13 and J usage is TRBJ2-1; a weak D match, TRBD2 (5 bases). Germline V CDR1 and CDR2: PRHDT, FYEKMQ (reference sequence). Trimming removed 6 bases from V and 5 bases from J, with 17 bases in between. The CDR3 has 15 amino acids.